This T cell receptor beta chain emerged from a study of Graves' ophthalmopathy and Graves' hyperthyroidism. CDR3 regions of TCR beta were amplified from RNA transcripts. HTBI primers served in a first-round RT-PCR, which a second-round multiplex PCR followed. From the multiplex PCR reads, TCRdb called clonotypes with MiXCR, one entry per CDR3 protein. This table holds under 350,000 distinct CDR3 sequences, 15% to 20% found once. A volume of 8 to 10 ml of fresh peripheral blood supplied the PBMCs. There are many counts of this clonotype. The length of the CDR3 is 16 residues. The germline gives CDR1 PRHDT, CDR2 FYEKMQ (reference sequence). V shed 4 bases, J shed 5 bases, and the junction held 8 bases outside the gene matches.

The receptor comes from an adult man with Graves' ophthalmopathy. V gene TRBV13 combines with J gene TRBJ2-7, with 13 bases fitting TRBD2. The sample was peripheral blood. The CDR3 sequence is CASSSLTSGGANEQYF. The CDR3 nucleotides are TGTGCCAGCAGCTCCCTCACTAGCGGGGGGGCCAACGAGCAGTACTTC. The full variable domain, completed using reference TRBV13 and TRBJ2-7, is AAGVIQSPRHLIKEKRETATLKCYPIPRHDTVYWYQQGPGQDPQFLISFYEKMQSDKGSIPDRFSAQQFSDYHSELNMSSLELGDSALYFCASSSLTSGGANEQYFGPGTRLTVT.